Listed below are T cell receptor beta chains from one sample, sequenced in a study of a mutant IDH1 vaccine in newly diagnosed glioma. Profiled with immunoSEQ multiplex PCR; TCRdb holds only in-frame clones, not every one. The sample lists around 65,000 clones, around 83% seen once, with about 3.8% in the top ten. Antigens for these TCRs are unknown. Sequenced material: PBMCs, taken from a glioma patient whose treatment included an IDH1 peptide vaccine. Receptors were obtained from a man aged 25-45 years with glioma. CDR3s include the opening cysteine and the closing phenylalanine or tryptophan. A D gene is named only where the DNA matches it firmly. Part of the rows lack a size; the others show once, few, many or a class for expanded clones.

D gene	V gene	J gene	clone size	CDR3 DNA	CDR3 protein
-	TRBV5-5	TRBJ1-1	-	TGTGCCAGCGCCCGAGGGGGGGACAATCTGAACACTGAAGCTTTCTTT	CASARGGDNLNTEAFF
-	TRBV19	TRBJ1-1	-	TGTGCCAGTACGGGGGTTATGGACACTGAAGCTTTCTTT	CASTGVMDTEAFF
-	TRBV29-1	TRBJ1-4	few	TGCAGCGTTGGATTCTCTGAAAAACTGTTTTTT	CSVGFSEKLFF
-	TRBV7-9	TRBJ2-5	once	TGTGCCAGCAGCTTGGGCCTAGCTGGAGAGACCCAGTACTTC	CASSLGLAGETQYF
TRBD2	TRBV5-1	TRBJ2-2	-	TGCGCCAGCAGCTTGGGGCGGGGGAGCGTCGGGGAGCTGTTTTTT	CASSLGRGSVGELFF
-	TRBV10-2	TRBJ1-5	-	TGCGCCAGCAGTGAGCTATCTCAGCCCCAGCATTTT	CASSELSQPQHF
-	TRBV7-2	TRBJ1-3	-	TGTGCCAGCAGCTCCGAAGGCCCCCTGGGGTTCTCTGGAAACACCATATATTTT	CASSSEGPLGFSGNTIYF
-	TRBV10-2	TRBJ2-7	once	TGCGCCACCGGAATAATGCAATACGAGCAGTACTTC	CATGIMQYEQYF
TRBD2	TRBV6-6	TRBJ2-1	-	TGTGCCAGCAGTTACAACGAGCGGGGGGGCCGGAATGAGCAGTTCTTC	CASSYNERGGRNEQFF
-	TRBV4-1	TRBJ1-5	few	TGCGCCAGCAGCCAAGGAACGGCTCAGCCCCAGCATTTT	CASSQGTAQPQHF
TRBD2	TRBV6-5	TRBJ2-3	-	TGTGCCAGCAGTTACTCTTCTAGCGGGGGGAGAGATACGCAGTATTTT	CASSYSSSGGRDTQYF
TRBD1	TRBV9	TRBJ2-3	-	TGTGCCAGCAGCGTCCCCCGGGACAGGGAATCTACAGATACGCAGTATTTT	CASSVPRDRESTDTQYF
-	TRBV11-2	TRBJ1-3	-	TGTGCCAGCAGCCCCCCGACGGGGGTCTCTGGAAACACCATATATTTT	CASSPPTGVSGNTIYF
-	TRBV25-1	TRBJ1-1	-	TGTGCCAGCAGGACGAACCAGGGAGGGACTGAAGCTTTCTTT	CASRTNQGGTEAFF
TRBD1	TRBV2	TRBJ1-1	-	TGTGCCAGCAGATTCGGGACAGACTATGAAGCTTTCTTT	CASRFGTDYEAFF
-	TRBV2	TRBJ1-5	-	TGTGCCAGTTGGAGCGACCCCAATCAGCCCCAGCATTTT	CASWSDPNQPQHF
-	TRBV6-4	TRBJ2-1	-	TGTGCCAGCAGTGGAGAATTCTCCTACAATGAGCAGTTCTTC	CASSGEFSYNEQFF
TRBD2	TRBV7-2	TRBJ2-1	-	TGTGCCAGCAGCTCGGGGGGGCAATCTCCCAATGAGCAGTTCTTC	CASSSGGQSPNEQFF
-	TRBV5-1	TRBJ1-1	-	TGCGCCAGCAGCCCCGGGGACTTACGGAACACTGAAGCTTTCTTT	CASSPGDLRNTEAFF
-	TRBV28	TRBJ1-1	-	TGTGCCAGCAGCCAAACCCCCGGGCGGGAAGCTTTCTTT	CASSQTPGREAFF
-	TRBV15	TRBJ1-6	-	TGTGCCACCAGCAGGGGTAAAGGGGGTTATAATTCACCCCTCCACTTT	CATSRGKGGYNSPLHF
TRBD2	TRBV4-2	TRBJ2-1	once	TGTGCCAGCAGCCAAGAAATAATTAGCGGGGGGGCGAATGAGCAGTTCTTC	CASSQEIISGGANEQFF
-	TRBV15	TRBJ2-4	-	TGTGCCACCAGCTCAGGCGTCCGGGGAAGCACCAAAAACATTCAGTACTTC	CATSSGVRGSTKNIQYF
-	TRBV6-6	TRBJ2-2	-	TGTGCCAGCAGCCGCGGGACACCACCCACCGGGGAGCTGTTTTTT	CASSRGTPPTGELFF
TRBD1	TRBV5-1	TRBJ2-3	-	TGCGCCAGCAGCTTGCAGGGACAGAGCACAGATACGCAGTATTTT	CASSLQGQSTDTQYF
-	TRBV4-2	TRBJ1-1	few	TGTGCCAGCAGCCAAGTTGCAACTGAAGCTTTCTTT	CASSQVATEAFF
TRBD1	TRBV11-2	TRBJ2-1	-	TGTGCCAGCACCTCCGGGACAGTCTACAATGAGCAGTTCTTC	CASTSGTVYNEQFF
TRBD1	TRBV2	TRBJ1-5	-	TGTGCCAGCAGTGGCGTCCCGGGACAGGGATCAAGTCAGCCCCAGCATTTT	CASSGVPGQGSSQPQHF
TRBD2	TRBV19	TRBJ2-2	once	TGTGCCAGTAGTATAGTACTAGCGGGGGACACCGGGGAGCTGTTTTTT	CASSIVLAGDTGELFF
TRBD2	TRBV7-2	TRBJ2-3	-	TGTGCCAGCAGCTTATGGACTAGCCGCACAGATACGCAGTATTTT	CASSLWTSRTDTQYF
TRBD1	TRBV2	TRBJ1-5	-	TGTGCCAGCAACCCGGACAGGGCACCGGATCAGCCCCAGCATTTT	CASNPDRAPDQPQHF
-	TRBV6-6	TRBJ1-3	-	TGTGCCAGCAGTTACGGTCGGCAGCAAAGTGGAAACACCATATATTTT	CASSYGRQQSGNTIYF
-	TRBV19	TRBJ2-3	-	TGTGCCAGTAGATTTGCGGGGGCGCGCAGCACAGATACGCAGTATTTT	CASRFAGARSTDTQYF
-	TRBV7-9	TRBJ1-4	-	TGTGCCAGCAGCTTCGGACCAAATGAAAAACTGTTTTTT	CASSFGPNEKLFF
-	TRBV11-1	TRBJ2-3	-	TGTGCCAGCAGCTCCGAGTTCGCATCAGATACGCAGTATTTT	CASSSEFASDTQYF
-	TRBV27	TRBJ2-1	-	TGTGCCAGCAGTTTAACCCTTTACAATGAGCAGTTCTTC	CASSLTLYNEQFF
TRBD1	TRBV5-1	TRBJ1-2	-	TGCGCCAGCAGCCTTCAGAGGGACAGAGATGGCTACACCTTC	CASSLQRDRDGYTF
-	TRBV28	TRBJ2-2	once	TGTGCCAGCACCTTAGGGAGACCCGGGGAGCTGTTTTTT	CASTLGRPGELFF
TRBD1	TRBV18	TRBJ1-2	-	TGTGCCAGCTCCGGACAGGGGAGGCGCTACACCTTC	CASSGQGRRYTF
-	TRBV6-5	TRBJ1-2	-	TGTGCCAGCAAGGTCTTATCCTCCTATGGCTACACCTTC	CASKVLSSYGYTF
-	TRBV9	TRBJ2-7	-	TGTGCCAGCAGCGCCGGGCATCTCCTTGAGCAGTACTTC	CASSAGHLLEQYF
-	TRBV29-1	TRBJ2-2	-	TGCAGCGGCCAGGGGCCCGGGGAGCTGTTTTTT	CSGQGPGELFF
TRBD1	TRBV6-1	TRBJ1-6	-	TGTGCCAGCAGTGAAACGGGACAGGGTAATTCACCCCTCCACTTT	CASSETGQGNSPLHF
-	TRBV9	TRBJ2-7	-	TGTGCCAGCAGCGCGGAGTTCGGCGAGCAGTACTTC	CASSAEFGEQYF
-	TRBV10-1	TRBJ1-2	-	TGCGCCAGCAGTGAGTTTGAGAAGCGGAACTATGGCTACACCTTC	CASSEFEKRNYGYTF
TRBD1	TRBV5-1	TRBJ2-7	-	TGCGCCAGCAGGCAGACAGGGGGTCAGGGCTACGAGCAGTACTTC	CASRQTGGQGYEQYF
-	TRBV7-9	TRBJ2-5	-	TGTGCCAGCAGGCCGGGAAACCAAGAGACCCAGTACTTC	CASRPGNQETQYF
-	TRBV25-1	TRBJ1-1	few	TGTGCCAGCAGTGAATCAGGGTTCATGAACACTGAAGCTTTCTTT	CASSESGFMNTEAFF
-	TRBV5-4	TRBJ1-2	-	TGTGCCAGCGGGGTTGGGGTGATACGGCCTAACTATGGCTACACCTTC	CASGVGVIRPNYGYTF
-	TRBV18	TRBJ1-6	-	TGTGCCAGCTCACCGCCGAATTCACCCCTCCACTTT	CASSPPNSPLHF
-	TRBV7-9	TRBJ1-2	-	TGTGCCAGCAGCTTGGACACATTCAGGGGCTACACCTTC	CASSLDTFRGYTF
TRBD2	TRBV5-1	TRBJ2-5	-	TGCGCCAGCAGGCCTCCCGGGACTAGCGTCCTCGAGACCCAGTACTTC	CASRPPGTSVLETQYF
-	TRBV2	TRBJ1-1	-	TGTGCCAGCAGTGAAGCGCTTCGGGGGTTAGCTGAAGCTTTCTTT	CASSEALRGLAEAFF
TRBD1	TRBV9	TRBJ2-3	-	TGTGCCAGCAGCGCGGTACCTGGACAGGGCACAGATACGCAGTATTTT	CASSAVPGQGTDTQYF
-	TRBV5-4	TRBJ1-1	few	TGTGCCAGCAGCTTGGAGCCCAACCCGAACACTGAAGCTTTCTTT	CASSLEPNPNTEAFF
-	TRBV27	TRBJ1-1	-	TGTGCCAGCAGTTTAAGGCCGGGGAACACTGAAGCTTTCTTT	CASSLRPGNTEAFF
TRBD1	TRBV18	TRBJ2-3	-	TGTGCCAGCTCACCTCTCGGACAGGGCGCAGATACGCAGTATTTT	CASSPLGQGADTQYF